This entry lists 30 T cell receptor beta chains sequenced from one sample in a study of blood T cell repertoires in COVID-19. Repertoires were generated with immunoSEQ multiplex PCR, while TCRdb's copy carries only in-frame clones and drops some. The sample carries around 200,000 clones, 75% to 90% recorded once. The sequencing input was peripheral blood. Receptors were obtained from a human donor with active or convalescent COVID-19. The donor label of this sample is uncertain.

The chain combines TRBV18 with TRBJ2-7; maybe TRBD2 (6 bases). Germline V gene data show CDR1 as KGHSH and CDR2 as LQKENI. V gave up 0 bases and J gave up 4 bases, with 10 bases separating them. The CDR3 consists of 14 residues. The CDR3 loop is CASSPPPAGYEQYF. CDR3 coding DNA: TGTGCCAGCTCACCACCCCCCGCGGGATACGAGCAGTACTTC.

V usage is TRBV5-4 and J usage is TRBJ1-2, with D hard to call. The CDR3 has 14 amino acids. The germline V gene encodes CDR1 SGHNT and CDR2 YYREEE (reference sequence). V lost 6 bases to trimming and J lost 4 bases, with 16 bases between them. The CDR3 protein is CASKAGNDRYGYTF. The CDR3 DNA reads TGTGCCAGCAAGGCGGGGAACGACCGCTATGGCTACACCTTC.

This clone is a singleton in its sample. The rearrangement uses TRBV2 and TRBJ1-5; TRBD1 might be the D (6 bases). The CDR3 totals 15 residues. Trimming pared 7 bases from V and 5 bases from J, leaving 18 bases between. Germline values: CDR1 SNHLY, CDR2 FYNNEI. The CDR3 DNA reads TGTGCCAGCACTCCGACAGGAGGAAGCCATCAGCCCCAGCATTTT. Protein product: CASTPTGGSHQPQHF.

The chain joins TRBV19 to TRBJ1-4; no firm D call. The CDR3 extends over 12 amino acids. Deletions cut 4 bases from V and 12 bases from J, with 12 bases between. The germline V gene encodes CDR1 LNHDA and CDR2 SQIVND (reference sequence). CDR3 sequence: CASSTRGPQLFF. In DNA form, the CDR3 reads TGTGCCAGTAGTACTCGGGGTCCCCAACTGTTTTTT.

The chain carries TRBV28 and TRBJ2-7; D uncertain. Germline assignment: CDR1 MDHEN and CDR2 SYDVKM. V gave up 4 bases and J gave up 6 bases, with 10 bases separating them. The CDR3 loop spans 12 amino acids. CDR3 sequence (DNA): TGTGCCAGCAGTTCCGCTGGCAGCGAGCAGTACTTC. Protein: CASSSAGSEQYF.

This clone showed up just once. The rearrangement uses TRBV9 and TRBJ2-1; the match to TRBD2 covers 8 bases. The CDR3 has 15 amino acids. The junction had 6 bases not matched to a gene; V was cut back by 2 bases and J by 5 bases. In germline, CDR1 is SGDLS, CDR2 YYNGEE. The CDR3 spells CASSVLGGGHNEQFF. CDR3 DNA sequence: TGTGCCAGCAGCGTTCTAGGCGGGGGGCACAATGAGCAGTTCTTC.

The CDR3 reads CASSLGGPSGTDTQYF. CDR3 coding DNA: TGTGCCAGCAGCCTTGGCGGTCCGTCGGGCACAGATACGCAGTATTTT. The chain recombines TRBV5-5 with TRBJ2-3, with D unresolved. CDR3 size: 16 residues. Germline V CDR1 and CDR2: SGHKS, YYEKEE (reference sequence). The ends were cut back, 4 bases at V and 1 base at J, with 16 bases in the middle.

DNA for the CDR3: TGTGCCAGCAGCTTAGGTGGGGGCCACGAGCAGTTCTTC. The encoded protein is CASSLGGGHEQFF. This chain uses TRBV11-2 with TRBJ2-1; D possibly corresponds to TRBD1 (6 bases). Germline CDR1 is SGHAT and CDR2 is FQNNGV. CDR3 length: 13 residues. The V gene lost 1 base and the J gene lost 10 bases, with 11 bases spanning the gap.

V and J are TRBV6-5 and TRBJ2-1, with D perhaps matching TRBD1 (6 bases). CDR1 is MNHEY and CDR2 is SVGAGI in the germline V gene. The V end was cut by 9 bases, the J end by 6 bases, with 21 bases between. The CDR3 is 15 amino acids. The CDR3 spells CASRHPGAPSNEQFF. Written as DNA, the CDR3 is TGTGCCAGTAGACATCCAGGGGCCCCTAGCAATGAGCAGTTCTTC.

The J gene is TRBJ1-1, the V gene TRBV23-1, with D possibly matching TRBD1 (6 bases). Being an ORF, TRBV23-1 has a function that is uncertain. There are 13 residues in the CDR3. Between the trimmed V and J ends, which lost 5 bases and 1 base, there was a span of 8 bases. CDR3: CASSSTGNTEAFF. The CDR3 nucleotides are TGCGCCAGCAGTTCGACAGGGAACACTGAAGCTTTCTTT.

The DNA for the CDR3 is TGTGCCGTATCCTTGCTCAAAGGACAGGGCCGGGGTAAAGCTTTCTTT. Its translation is CAVSLLKGQGRGKAFF. The rearrangement joins TRBV28 to TRBJ1-1; 8 nucleotides line up with TRBD1. Germline V gene sequence: CDR1 MDHEN, CDR2 SYDVKM. The trim removed 11 bases at V and 9 bases at J, leaving 23 bases unmatched. The CDR3 contains 16 residues.

The rearrangement links TRBV15 to TRBJ2-1; the D gene is possibly TRBD1 (6 bases). This CDR3 contains 16 residues. Trimming removed 5 bases at V and 2 bases at J, with 16 bases between. Germline V gene lookup returns CDR1 LNHNV and CDR2 YYDKDF (reference sequence). In DNA form, the CDR3 reads TGTGCCACCAGCCCAGAGGACAGAGGCCCCTACAATGAGCAGTTCTTC. This codes for CATSPEDRGPYNEQFF.

V is TRBV7-9 and J is TRBJ1-1; D is possibly TRBD1 (5 bases). Germline loops: CDR1 SEHNR, CDR2 FQNEAQ (reference sequence). The CDR3 is made up of 14 amino acids. V was pared by 4 bases and J by 0 bases, with 9 bases between. The CDR3 loop reads CASSSNRMNTEAFF. The CDR3 region has the DNA TGTGCCAGCAGCTCCAACAGGATGAACACTGAAGCTTTCTTT.

The V and J genes are TRBV19 and TRBJ1-2; D remains ambiguous. From germline, CDR1 is LNHDA and CDR2 SQIVND (reference sequence). V shed 6 bases and J shed 0 bases, with 11 bases lying between them. This CDR3 has 14 amino acids. CDR3 nucleotides: TGTGCCAGTAGGTCCGAACAAACTAACTATGGCTACACCTTC. Amino acid sequence: CASRSEQTNYGYTF. Based on the CDR3 plus reference TRBV19 and TRBJ1-2, the full variable domain is DGGITQSPKYLFRKEGQNVTLSCEQNLNHDAMYWYRQDPGQGLRLIYYSQIVNDFQKGDIAEGYSVSREKKESFPLTVTSAQKNPTAFYLCASRSEQTNYGYTFGSGTRLTVV.

The genes are TRBV4-1 and TRBJ2-2, with TRBD1 matching 8 bases. In germline, CDR1 is MGHRA, CDR2 YSYEKL. The ends lost 4 bases at V and 4 bases at J; junction bases unmatched: 8. This CDR3 has 16 amino acids. The CDR3 sequence is CASSRGQGSVTGELFF. CDR3 in DNA: TGCGCCAGCAGCCGCGGACAGGGAAGTGTCACCGGGGAGCTGTTTTTT.

The CDR3 sequence: CASSFGGPNTEAFF. CDR3 nucleotide sequence: TGTGCCAGCAGCTTTGGGGGCCCTAACACTGAAGCTTTCTTT. This rearrangement joins TRBV11-2 to TRBJ1-1, with D perhaps matching TRBD1 (6 bases). The CDR3 is 14 residues long. From germline, CDR1 is SGHAT and CDR2 FQNNGV. Between the trimmed V and J ends, which lost 3 bases and 2 bases, there was a span of 10 bases.

This clone appeared a single time. V gene TRBV21-1 combines with J gene TRBJ2-7; the table's D call TRBD2 went unverified against the DNA. TRBV21-1 is labeled a pseudogene. This CDR3 is built from 17 residues. The CDR3 reads CASSNQILAGILYEQYF. For the CDR3, the DNA is TGTGCCAGCAGCAACCAAATCCTAGCGGGAATACTCTACGAGCAGTACTTC.

This chain uses TRBV30 with TRBJ1-1, with D unresolved. Germline values: CDR1 GTSNPN, CDR2 SVGIG (reference sequence). The CDR3 length is 14 residues. The germline V and J ends were trimmed by 4 bases and 0 bases, with 12 bases remaining between them. The CDR3 bases are TGTGCCTGGACGTCTTGGCCTTTGAACACTGAAGCTTTCTTT. Protein: CAWTSWPLNTEAFF.

The chain couples TRBV3-1 (or the pseudogene TRBV3-2) to TRBJ2-2; 11 nucleotides line up with TRBD2. Germline CDR1 and CDR2: LGHDT and YNNKEL (reference sequence). Trimming cost V 4 bases and J 1 base; bases outside gene matches: 8. This CDR3 region has 18 residues. This CDR3 reads CASSPRHLAGGNTGELFF. The CDR3 bases are TGTGCCAGCAGCCCCCGACACCTAGCGGGAGGGAACACCGGGGAGCTGTTTTTT.

The gene calls are TRBV3-1 (or the pseudogene TRBV3-2) and TRBJ2-7, with TRBD2 identical over 11 bases. The CDR3 consists of 16 residues. The germline CDR1 and CDR2 sequences are LGHDT and YNNKEL (reference sequence). Unmatched junction bases numbered 7, after V lost 3 bases and J lost 3 bases. The CDR3 spells CASSQIPGLAVYEQYF. CDR3 bases: TGTGCCAGCAGCCAGATTCCGGGACTAGCGGTCTACGAGCAGTACTTC.

V gene TRBV3-1 (or the pseudogene TRBV3-2) combines with J gene TRBJ2-3; 9 bases line up with TRBD2. The junction had 11 bases not matched to a gene; V was cut back by 0 bases and J by 1 base. The CDR3 contains 19 residues. Germline V CDR1 and CDR2: LGHDT, YNNKEL (reference sequence). CDR3 sequence (DNA): TGTGCCAGCAGCCAAGATCCTGGGCTAGCGGGGAGCGGCACAGATACGCAGTATTTT. Encoded protein: CASSQDPGLAGSGTDTQYF.

In its sample, this clone was seen a few times. V usage is TRBV7-8 and J usage is TRBJ2-5, with a tentative D call TRBD1 (6 bases). V dropped 5 bases and J dropped 1 base, with 14 bases sitting between them. The germline V gene encodes CDR1 SGHVS and CDR2 FQNEAQ. This CDR3 spans 15 amino acids. In DNA, the CDR3 is TGTGCCAGCAGCCAAACAGGGCTACTCCAAGAGACCCAGTACTTC. This codes for CASSQTGLLQETQYF.

The genes are TRBV18 and TRBJ1-2; D unresolved. The CDR3 spans 15 residues. The ends were cut back, 3 bases at V and 4 bases at J, with 15 bases in the middle. The germline V gene has CDR1 KGHSH and CDR2 LQKENI. The CDR3: CASSPLGESGYGYTF. The CDR3 nucleotides read TGTGCCAGCTCACCCCTCGGGGAGTCAGGCTATGGCTACACCTTC.

CDR3 amino acids: CASSPGTSNYGYTF. CDR3 DNA sequence: TGTGCCAGCAGCCCCGGGACATCGAACTATGGCTACACCTTC. The V and J genes are TRBV3-1 (or the pseudogene TRBV3-2) and TRBJ1-2, with D possibly TRBD1 on 6 matching bases. CDR1 LGHDT and CDR2 YNNKEL come from the germline V gene (reference sequence). The V and J ends lost 4 bases and 2 bases respectively, with 11 bases between them. This CDR3 is built from 14 residues.

The J gene is TRBJ1-2, the V gene TRBV6-5; 8 bases fit TRBD1. V trimming: 6 bases; J trimming: 4 bases; junction bases outside the gene matches: 7. The CDR3 contains 14 residues. The germline CDR1 and CDR2 sequences are MNHEY and SVGAGI. CDR3 amino acids: CASSPDRGGYGYTF. CDR3 coding DNA: TGTGCCAGCAGCCCCGACAGGGGTGGCTATGGCTACACCTTC.

This clone turned up a few times. The V and J genes are TRBV10-3 and TRBJ1-6, with TRBD1 identical over 7 bases. The V gene's germline CDR1 is ENHRY and CDR2 SYGVKD. The CDR3 consists of 17 residues. J gave up 14 bases and V 0 bases, and 16 bases lay outside the gene matches. The CDR3 is CAISESGRGGPLSALHF. In DNA, the CDR3 is TGTGCCATCAGTGAGTCAGGAAGAGGGGGCCCCCTTTCGGCCCTCCACTTT.

This chain joins TRBV27 and TRBJ2-7; TRBD2 matches 8 bases. Trimming took 6 bases from V and 4 from J; bases not matched to a gene: 5. This CDR3 comprises 13 residues. In germline, CDR1 is MNHEY, CDR2 SMNVEV (reference sequence). The chain's CDR3 is CASRPSGGYEQYF. For the CDR3, the DNA is TGTGCCAGCAGGCCAAGCGGGGGTTACGAGCAGTACTTC.

The chain joins TRBV7-9 to TRBJ1-1; no reliable D call. The CDR3 has 16 amino acids. Germline CDR1 reads SEHNR; CDR2 reads FQNEAQ (reference sequence). Trimming left V 2 bases short and J 1 base short, with 14 bases between. CDR3 nucleotide sequence: TGTGCCAGCAGCTTAACGGCAGTTCGGGGGAACACTGAAGCTTTCTTT. Protein sequence: CASSLTAVRGNTEAFF.

This chain uses TRBV6-5 with TRBJ1-4, with 7 positions matching TRBD1. J lost 5 bases, V lost 5 bases, and 8 bases had no gene match. Looked up from germline, CDR1 is MNHEY and CDR2 is SVGAGI. This CDR3 contains 15 residues. The CDR3 coding sequence is TGTGCCAGCAGTCCAAACAGGGGAGCCAATGAAAAACTGTTTTTT. Amino acids: CASSPNRGANEKLFF.

This clone was recorded a few times. The chain joins TRBV7-9 to TRBJ2-7, with D perhaps matching TRBD1 (6 bases). Germline CDR1 is SEHNR and CDR2 is FQNEAQ (reference sequence). CDR3 size: 13 residues. V was shortened by 5 bases and J by 3 bases, with 11 bases between the two germline ends. CDR3 in DNA: TGTGCCAGCAGCCCGGTGGACAGCTACGAGCAGTACTTC. Translated: CASSPVDSYEQYF.